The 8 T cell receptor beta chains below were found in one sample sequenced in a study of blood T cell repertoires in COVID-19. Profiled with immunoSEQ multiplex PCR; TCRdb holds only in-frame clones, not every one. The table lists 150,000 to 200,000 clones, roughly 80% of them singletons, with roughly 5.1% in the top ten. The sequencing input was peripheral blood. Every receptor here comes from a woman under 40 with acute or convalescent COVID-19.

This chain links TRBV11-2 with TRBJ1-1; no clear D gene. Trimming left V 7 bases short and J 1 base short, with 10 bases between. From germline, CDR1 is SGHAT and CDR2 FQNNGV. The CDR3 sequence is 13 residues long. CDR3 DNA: TGTGCCAGCATGAGGGTAGGGAACACTGAAGCTTTCTTT. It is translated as CASMRVGNTEAFF.

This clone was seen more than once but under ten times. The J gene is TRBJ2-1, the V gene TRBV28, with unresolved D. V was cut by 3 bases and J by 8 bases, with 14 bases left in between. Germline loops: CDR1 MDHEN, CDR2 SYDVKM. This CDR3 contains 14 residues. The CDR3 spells CASSFRLVYDEQFF. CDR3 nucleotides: TGTGCCAGCAGTTTTAGGCTAGTTTATGATGAGCAGTTCTTC.

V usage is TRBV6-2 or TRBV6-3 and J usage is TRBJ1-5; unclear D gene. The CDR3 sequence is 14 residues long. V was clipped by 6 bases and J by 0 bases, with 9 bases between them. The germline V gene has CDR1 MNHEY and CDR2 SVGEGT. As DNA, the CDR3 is TGTGCCAGCAGCCCAACAAATAGCAATCAGCCCCAGCATTTT. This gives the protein CASSPTNSNQPQHF.

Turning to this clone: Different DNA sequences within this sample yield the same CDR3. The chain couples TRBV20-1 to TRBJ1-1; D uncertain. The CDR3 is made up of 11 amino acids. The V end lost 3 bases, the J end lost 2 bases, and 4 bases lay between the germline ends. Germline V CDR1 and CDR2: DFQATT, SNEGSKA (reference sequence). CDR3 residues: CSASLNTEAFF. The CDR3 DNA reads TGCAGTGCTAGCCTTAACACTGAAGCTTTCTTT.

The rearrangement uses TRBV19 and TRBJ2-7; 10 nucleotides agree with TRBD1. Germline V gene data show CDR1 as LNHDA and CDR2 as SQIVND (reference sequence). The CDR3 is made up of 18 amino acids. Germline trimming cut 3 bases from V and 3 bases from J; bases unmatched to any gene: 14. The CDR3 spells CASSIVGASRTGGYEQYF. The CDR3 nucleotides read TGTGCCAGTAGTATTGTTGGTGCGTCCCGGACAGGGGGCTACGAGCAGTACTTC.

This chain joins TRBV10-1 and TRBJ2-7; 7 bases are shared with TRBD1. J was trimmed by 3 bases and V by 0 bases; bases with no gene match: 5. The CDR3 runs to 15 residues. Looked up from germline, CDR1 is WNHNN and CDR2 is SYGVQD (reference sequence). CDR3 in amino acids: CASSESRQGYYEQYF. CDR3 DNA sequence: TGCGCCAGCAGTGAGTCGAGACAGGGATACTACGAGCAGTACTTC.

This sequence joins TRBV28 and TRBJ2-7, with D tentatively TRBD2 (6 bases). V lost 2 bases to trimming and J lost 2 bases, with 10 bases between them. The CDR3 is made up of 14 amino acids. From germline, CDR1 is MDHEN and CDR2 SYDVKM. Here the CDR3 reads CASSLGGTTYEQYF. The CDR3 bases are TGTGCCAGCAGTTTAGGCGGGACCACCTACGAGCAGTACTTC.

CDR3 in amino acids: CASSPRRTGRNTEAFF. The CDR3 DNA reads as TGTGCCAGCAGCCCTCGCCGGACAGGGAGAAACACTGAAGCTTTCTTT. The genes are TRBV7-2 and TRBJ1-1, with 8 positions matching TRBD1. After removal of 5 bases from V and 2 bases from J, the junction contained 10 bases not matched to a gene. The CDR3 runs 16 residues. The germline V gene encodes CDR1 SGHTA and CDR2 FQGNSA.